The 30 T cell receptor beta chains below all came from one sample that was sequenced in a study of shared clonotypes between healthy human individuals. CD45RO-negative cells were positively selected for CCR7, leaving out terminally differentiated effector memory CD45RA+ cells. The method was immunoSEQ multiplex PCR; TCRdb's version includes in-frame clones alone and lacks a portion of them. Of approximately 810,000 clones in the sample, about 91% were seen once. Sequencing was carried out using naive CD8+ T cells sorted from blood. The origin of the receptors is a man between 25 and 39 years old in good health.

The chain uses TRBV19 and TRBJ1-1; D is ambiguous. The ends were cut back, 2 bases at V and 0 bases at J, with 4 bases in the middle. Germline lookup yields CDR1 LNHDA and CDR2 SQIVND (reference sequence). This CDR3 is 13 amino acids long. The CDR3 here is CASSILMNTEAFF. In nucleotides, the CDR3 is TGTGCCAGTAGTATACTTATGAACACTGAAGCTTTCTTT.

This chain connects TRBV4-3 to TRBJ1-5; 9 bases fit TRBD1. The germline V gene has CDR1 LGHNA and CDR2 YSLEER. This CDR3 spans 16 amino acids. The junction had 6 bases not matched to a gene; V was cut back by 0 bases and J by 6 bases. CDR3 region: CASSQDTPTGGQPQHF. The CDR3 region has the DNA TGCGCCAGCAGCCAAGATACCCCGACAGGGGGTCAGCCCCAGCATTTT.

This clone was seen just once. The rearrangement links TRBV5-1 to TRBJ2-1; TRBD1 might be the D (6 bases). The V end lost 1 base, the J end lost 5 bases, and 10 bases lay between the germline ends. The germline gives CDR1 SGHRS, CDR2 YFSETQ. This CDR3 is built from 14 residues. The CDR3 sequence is CASSLWTDNNEQFF. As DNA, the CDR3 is TGCGCCAGCAGCTTGTGGACAGATAACAATGAGCAGTTCTTC.

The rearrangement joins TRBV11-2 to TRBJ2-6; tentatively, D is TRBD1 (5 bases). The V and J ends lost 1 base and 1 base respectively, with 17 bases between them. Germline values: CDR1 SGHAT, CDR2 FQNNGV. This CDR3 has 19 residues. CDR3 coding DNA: TGTGCCAGCAGCTTAGGGGGCGCCCTCGAAAGGTCTGGGGCCAACGTCCTGACTTTC. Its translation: CASSLGGALERSGANVLTF. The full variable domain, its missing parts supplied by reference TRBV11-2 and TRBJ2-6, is EAGVAQSPRYKIIEKRQSVAFWCNPISGHATLYWYQQILGQGPKLLIQFQNNGVVDDSQLPKDRFSAERLKGVDSTLKIQPAKLEDSAVYLCASSLGGALERSGANVLTFGAGSRLTVL.

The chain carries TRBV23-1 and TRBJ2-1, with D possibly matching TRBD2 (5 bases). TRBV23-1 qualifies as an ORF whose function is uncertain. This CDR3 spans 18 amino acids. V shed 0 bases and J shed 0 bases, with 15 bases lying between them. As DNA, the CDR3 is TGCGCCAGCAGTCAATCGATCCATTGCACTAGCTCCTACAATGAGCAGTTCTTC. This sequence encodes CASSQSIHCTSSYNEQFF.

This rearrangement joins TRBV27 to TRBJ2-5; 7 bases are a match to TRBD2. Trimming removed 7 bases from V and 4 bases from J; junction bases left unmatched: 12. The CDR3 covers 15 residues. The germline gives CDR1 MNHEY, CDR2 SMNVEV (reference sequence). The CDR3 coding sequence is TGTGCCAGCAACAAAGCGGGAAGGTTCGGAGAGACCCAGTACTTC. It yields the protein CASNKAGRFGETQYF.

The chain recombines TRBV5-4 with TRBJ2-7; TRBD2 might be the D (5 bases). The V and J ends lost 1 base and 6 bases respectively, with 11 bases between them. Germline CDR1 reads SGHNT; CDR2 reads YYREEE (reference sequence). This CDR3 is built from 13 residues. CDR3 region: CASSLYYTSEQYF. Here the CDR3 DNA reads TGTGCCAGCAGCTTGTACTACACTAGCGAGCAGTACTTC. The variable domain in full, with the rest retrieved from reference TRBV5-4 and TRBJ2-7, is ETGVTQSPTHLIKTRGQQVTLRCSSQSGHNTVSWYQQALGQGPQFIFQYYREEENGRGNFPPRFSGLQFPNYSSELNVNALELDDSALYLCASSLYYTSEQYFGPGTRLTVT.

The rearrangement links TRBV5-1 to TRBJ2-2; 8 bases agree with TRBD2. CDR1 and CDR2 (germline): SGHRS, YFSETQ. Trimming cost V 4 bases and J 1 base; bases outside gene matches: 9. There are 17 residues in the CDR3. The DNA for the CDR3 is TGCGCCAGCAGCACGGACCAAGCGGGAGTGAACACCGGGGAGCTGTTTTTT. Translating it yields CASSTDQAGVNTGELFF. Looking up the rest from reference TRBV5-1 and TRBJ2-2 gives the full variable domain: KAGVTQTPRYLIKTRGQQVTLSCSPISGHRSVSWYQQTPGQGLQFLFEYFSETQRNKGNFPGRFSGRQFSNSRSEMNVSTLELGDSALYLCASSTDQAGVNTGELFFGEGSRLTVL.

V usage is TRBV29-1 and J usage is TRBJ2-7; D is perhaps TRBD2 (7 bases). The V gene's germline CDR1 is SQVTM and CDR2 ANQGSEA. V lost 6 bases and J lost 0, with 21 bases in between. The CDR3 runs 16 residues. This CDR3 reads CSVVLGGDTNSYEQYF. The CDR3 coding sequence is TGCAGCGTCGTACTAGGGGGGGACACTAACTCCTACGAGCAGTACTTC.

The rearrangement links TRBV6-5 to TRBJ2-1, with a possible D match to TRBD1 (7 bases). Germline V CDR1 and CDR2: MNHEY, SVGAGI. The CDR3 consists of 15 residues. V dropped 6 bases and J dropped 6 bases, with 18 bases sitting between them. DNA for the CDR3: TGTGCCAGCAGAACAGACAGGGAGGAGGCCAATGAGCAGTTCTTC. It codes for CASRTDREEANEQFF.

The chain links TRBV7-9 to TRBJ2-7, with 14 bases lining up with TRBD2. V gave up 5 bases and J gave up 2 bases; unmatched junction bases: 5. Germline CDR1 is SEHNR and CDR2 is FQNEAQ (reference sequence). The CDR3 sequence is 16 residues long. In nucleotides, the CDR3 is TGTGCCAGCAGCGGGGGACTAGCGGGAGAGACCTACGAGCAGTACTTC. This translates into CASSGGLAGETYEQYF.

The CDR3 nucleotides read TGCGCCAGCAGCCCCGGGACCTTCAACACCGGGGAGCTGTTTTTT. It specifies CASSPGTFNTGELFF. The rearrangement uses TRBV5-1 and TRBJ2-2; D possibly matches TRBD1 or TRBD2 (5 bases each). The V and J ends lost 4 bases and 2 bases respectively, with 12 bases between them. The CDR3 runs to 15 residues. Germline V gene data show CDR1 as SGHRS and CDR2 as YFSETQ.

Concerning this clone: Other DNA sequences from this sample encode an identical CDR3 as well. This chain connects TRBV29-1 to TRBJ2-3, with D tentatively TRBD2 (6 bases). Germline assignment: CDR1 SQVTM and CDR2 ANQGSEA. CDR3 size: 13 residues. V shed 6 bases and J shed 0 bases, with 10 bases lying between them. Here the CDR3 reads CSVVAASTDTQYF. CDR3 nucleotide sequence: TGCAGCGTCGTAGCGGCTAGCACAGATACGCAGTATTTT.

The CDR3 coding sequence is TGTGCCACCAGCAGAGATCGTAGCAATATGCAGTACTTC. Its protein is CATSRDRSNMQYF. This chain links TRBV15 with TRBJ2-7; no clear D. Germline V gene lookup returns CDR1 LNHNV and CDR2 YYDKDF (reference sequence). The CDR3 has 13 residues. V was clipped by 0 bases and J by 9 bases, with 12 bases between them.

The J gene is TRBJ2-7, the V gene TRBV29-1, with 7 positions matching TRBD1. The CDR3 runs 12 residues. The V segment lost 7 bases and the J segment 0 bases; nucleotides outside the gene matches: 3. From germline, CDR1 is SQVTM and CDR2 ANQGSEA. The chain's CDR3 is CSATGYSYEQYF. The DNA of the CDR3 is TGCAGCGCGACAGGGTACTCCTACGAGCAGTACTTC.

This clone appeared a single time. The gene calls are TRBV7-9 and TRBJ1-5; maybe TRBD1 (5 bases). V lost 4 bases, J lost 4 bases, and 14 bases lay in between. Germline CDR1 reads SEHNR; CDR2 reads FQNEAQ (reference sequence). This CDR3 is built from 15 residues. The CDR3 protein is CASSSGTADNQPQHF. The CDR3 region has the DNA TGTGCCAGCAGCTCCGGGACGGCTGATAATCAGCCCCAGCATTTT.

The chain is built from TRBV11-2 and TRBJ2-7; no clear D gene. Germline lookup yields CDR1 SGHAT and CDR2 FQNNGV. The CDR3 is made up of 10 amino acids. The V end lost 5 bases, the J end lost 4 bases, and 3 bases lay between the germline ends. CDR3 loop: CASSGYEQYF. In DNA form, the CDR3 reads TGTGCCAGCAGCGGGTACGAGCAGTACTTC.

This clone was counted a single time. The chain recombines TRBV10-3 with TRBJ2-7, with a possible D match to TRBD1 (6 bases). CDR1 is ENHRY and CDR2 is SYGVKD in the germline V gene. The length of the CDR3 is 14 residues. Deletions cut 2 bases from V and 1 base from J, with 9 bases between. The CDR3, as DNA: TGTGCCATCAGTGAGGCAGGGGCGTCCTACGAGCAGTACTTC. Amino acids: CAISEAGASYEQYF.

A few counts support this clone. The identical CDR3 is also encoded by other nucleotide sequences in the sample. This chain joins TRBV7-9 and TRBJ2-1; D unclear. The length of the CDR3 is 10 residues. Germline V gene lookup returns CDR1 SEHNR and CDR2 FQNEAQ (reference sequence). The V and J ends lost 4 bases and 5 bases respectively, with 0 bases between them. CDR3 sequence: CASSYNEQFF. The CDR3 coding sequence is TGTGCCAGCAGCTACAATGAGCAGTTCTTC.

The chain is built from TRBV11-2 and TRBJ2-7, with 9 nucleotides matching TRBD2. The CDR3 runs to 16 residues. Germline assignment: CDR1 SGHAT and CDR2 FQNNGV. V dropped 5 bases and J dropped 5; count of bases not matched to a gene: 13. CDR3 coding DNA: TGTGCCAGCAGCCTTAAACGAGCGGGGGGTTTCCACGAGCAGTACTTC. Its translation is CASSLKRAGGFHEQYF.

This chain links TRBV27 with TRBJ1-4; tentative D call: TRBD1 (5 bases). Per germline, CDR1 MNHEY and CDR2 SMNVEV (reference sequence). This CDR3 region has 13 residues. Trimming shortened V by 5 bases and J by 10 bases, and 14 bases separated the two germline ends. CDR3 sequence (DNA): TGTGCCAGCAGTGAGGGGAGGGCACGAAAACTGTTTTTT. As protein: CASSEGRARKLFF.

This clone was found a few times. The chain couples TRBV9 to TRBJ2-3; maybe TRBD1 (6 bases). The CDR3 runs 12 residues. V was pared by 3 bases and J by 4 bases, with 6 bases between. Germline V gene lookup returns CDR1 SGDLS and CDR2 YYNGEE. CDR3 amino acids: CASSGQADTQYF. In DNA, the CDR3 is TGTGCCAGCAGCGGACAGGCAGATACGCAGTATTTT.

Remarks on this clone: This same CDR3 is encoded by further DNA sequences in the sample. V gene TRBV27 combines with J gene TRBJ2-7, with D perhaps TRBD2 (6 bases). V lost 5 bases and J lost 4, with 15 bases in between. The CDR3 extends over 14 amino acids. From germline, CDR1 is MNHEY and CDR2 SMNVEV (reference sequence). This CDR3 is CASSLGQGGYEQYF. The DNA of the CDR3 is TGTGCCAGCAGTCTGGGGCAGGGAGGATACGAGCAGTACTTC.

The CDR3 DNA follows: TGTGCCAGCAGCCAAGAACTGAACACTGAAGCTTTCTTT. This codes for CASSQELNTEAFF. This chain connects TRBV4-2 to TRBJ1-1; D remains unclear. V was cut by 0 bases and J by 0 bases, with 2 bases left in between. Germline lookup yields CDR1 LGHNA and CDR2 YNFKEQ. The CDR3 has 13 residues.

CDR3 sequence: CASSDQRGLAGVNTGELFF. As DNA, the CDR3 is TGTGCCAGCAGTGACCAACGGGGACTAGCGGGAGTTAACACCGGGGAGCTGTTTTTT. V is TRBV2 and J is TRBJ2-2; 14 nucleotides align to TRBD2. Trimming cost V 3 bases and J 2 bases; bases outside gene matches: 8. The CDR3 covers 19 residues. Per germline, CDR1 SNHLY and CDR2 FYNNEI. The whole variable domain, filled in from reference TRBV2 and TRBJ2-2, reads EPEVTQTPSHQVTQMGQEVILRCVPISNHLYFYWYRQILGQKVEFLVSFYNNEISEKSEIFDDQFSVERPDGSNFTLKIRSTKLEDSAMYFCASSDQRGLAGVNTGELFFGEGSRLTVL.

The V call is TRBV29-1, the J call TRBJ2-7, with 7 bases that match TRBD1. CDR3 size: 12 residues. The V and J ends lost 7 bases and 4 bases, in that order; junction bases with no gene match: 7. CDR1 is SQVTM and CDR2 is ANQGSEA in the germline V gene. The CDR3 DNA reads TGCAGCGCCTCACGACAGGGATACGAGCAGTACTTC. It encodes CSASRQGYEQYF.

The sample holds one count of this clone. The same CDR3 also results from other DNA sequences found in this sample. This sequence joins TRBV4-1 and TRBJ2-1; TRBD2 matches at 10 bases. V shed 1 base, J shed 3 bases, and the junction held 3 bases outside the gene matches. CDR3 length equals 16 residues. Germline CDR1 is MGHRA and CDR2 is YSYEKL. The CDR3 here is CASSQAPSGSYNEQFF. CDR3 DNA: TGCGCCAGCAGCCAAGCGCCTAGCGGGAGCTACAATGAGCAGTTCTTC.

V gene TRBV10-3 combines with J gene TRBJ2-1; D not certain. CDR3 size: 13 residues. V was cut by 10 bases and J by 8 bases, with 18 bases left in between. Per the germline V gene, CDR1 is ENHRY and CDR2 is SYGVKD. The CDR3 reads CATGLWSWDEQFF. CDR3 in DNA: TGTGCCACCGGGCTTTGGAGTTGGGATGAGCAGTTCTTC.

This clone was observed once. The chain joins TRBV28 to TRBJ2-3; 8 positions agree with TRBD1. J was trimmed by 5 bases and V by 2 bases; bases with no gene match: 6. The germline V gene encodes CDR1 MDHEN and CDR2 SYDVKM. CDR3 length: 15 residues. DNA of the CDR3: TGTGCCAGCAGTTTAAGGACAGGGCATGGAGATACGCAGTATTTT. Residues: CASSLRTGHGDTQYF.

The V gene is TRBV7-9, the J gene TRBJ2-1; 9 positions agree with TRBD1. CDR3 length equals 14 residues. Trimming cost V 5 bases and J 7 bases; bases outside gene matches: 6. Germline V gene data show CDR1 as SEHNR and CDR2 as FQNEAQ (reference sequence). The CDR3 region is CASSAPGTGNEQFF. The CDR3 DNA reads TGTGCCAGCAGCGCACCCGGGACAGGGAATGAGCAGTTCTTC.